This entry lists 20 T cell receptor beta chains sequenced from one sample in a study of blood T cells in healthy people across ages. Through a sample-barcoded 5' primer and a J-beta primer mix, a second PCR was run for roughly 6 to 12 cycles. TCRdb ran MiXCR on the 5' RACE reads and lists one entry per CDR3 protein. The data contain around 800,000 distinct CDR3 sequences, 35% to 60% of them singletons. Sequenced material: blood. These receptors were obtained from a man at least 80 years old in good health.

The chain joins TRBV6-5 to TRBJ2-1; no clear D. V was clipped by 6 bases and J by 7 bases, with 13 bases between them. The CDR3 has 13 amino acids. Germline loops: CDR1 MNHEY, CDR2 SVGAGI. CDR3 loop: CASSDPLRNEQFF. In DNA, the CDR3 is TGTGCCAGCAGCGATCCCCTCCGGAATGAGCAGTTCTTC.

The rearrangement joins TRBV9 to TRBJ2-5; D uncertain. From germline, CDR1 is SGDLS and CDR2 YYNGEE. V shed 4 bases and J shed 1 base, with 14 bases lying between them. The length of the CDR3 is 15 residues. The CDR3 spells CASSIGTATQETQYF. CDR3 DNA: TGTGCCAGCAGCATAGGTACGGCGACCCAAGAGACCCAGTACTTC.

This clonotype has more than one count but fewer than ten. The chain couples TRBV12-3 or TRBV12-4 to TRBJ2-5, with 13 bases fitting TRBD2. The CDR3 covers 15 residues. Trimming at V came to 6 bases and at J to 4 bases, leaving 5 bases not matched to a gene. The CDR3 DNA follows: TGTGCCAGCAGCCCGGGACTAGCGGGACCAGAGACCCAGTACTTC. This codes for CASSPGLAGPETQYF.

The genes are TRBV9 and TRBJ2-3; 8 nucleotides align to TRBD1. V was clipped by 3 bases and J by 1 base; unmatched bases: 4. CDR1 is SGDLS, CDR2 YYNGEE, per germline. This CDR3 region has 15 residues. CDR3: CASSEGQARTDTQYF. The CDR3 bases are TGTGCCAGCAGCGAGGGACAGGCCCGCACAGATACGCAGTATTTT.

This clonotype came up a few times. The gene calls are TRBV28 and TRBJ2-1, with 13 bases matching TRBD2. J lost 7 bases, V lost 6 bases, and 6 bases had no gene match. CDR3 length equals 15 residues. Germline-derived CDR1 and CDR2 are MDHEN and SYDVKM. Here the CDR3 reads CASRIGLAGVNEQFF. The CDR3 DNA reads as TGTGCCAGCAGAATCGGACTAGCGGGAGTTAATGAGCAGTTCTTC. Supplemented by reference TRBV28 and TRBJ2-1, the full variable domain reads DVKVTQSSRYLVKRTGEKVFLECVQDMDHENMFWYRQDPGLGLRLIYFSYDVKMKEKGDIPEGYSVSREKKERFSLILESASTNQTSMYLCASRIGLAGVNEQFFGPGTRLTVL.

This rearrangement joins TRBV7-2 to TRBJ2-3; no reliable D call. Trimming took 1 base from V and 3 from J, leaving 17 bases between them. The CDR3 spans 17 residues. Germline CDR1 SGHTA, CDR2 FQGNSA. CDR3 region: CASSLVRSPTRTDTQYF. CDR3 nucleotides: TGTGCCAGCAGCTTAGTAAGGAGCCCCACTCGGACAGATACGCAGTATTTT.

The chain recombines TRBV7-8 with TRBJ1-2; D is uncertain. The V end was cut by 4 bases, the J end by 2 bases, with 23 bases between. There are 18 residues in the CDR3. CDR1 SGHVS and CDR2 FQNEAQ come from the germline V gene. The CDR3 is CASSSGRTGRAKNYGYTF. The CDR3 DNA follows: TGTGCCAGCAGCTCAGGCAGGACCGGACGGGCGAAAAACTATGGCTACACCTTC.

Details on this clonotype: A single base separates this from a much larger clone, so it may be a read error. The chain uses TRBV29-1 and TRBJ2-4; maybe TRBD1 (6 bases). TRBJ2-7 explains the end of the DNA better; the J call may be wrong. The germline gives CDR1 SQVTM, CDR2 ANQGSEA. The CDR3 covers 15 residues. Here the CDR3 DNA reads TGCAGCGCCGGTTCTTCGACAGGTTCGGCCTACGAGCAGTACTTC. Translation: CSAGSSTGSAYEQYF.

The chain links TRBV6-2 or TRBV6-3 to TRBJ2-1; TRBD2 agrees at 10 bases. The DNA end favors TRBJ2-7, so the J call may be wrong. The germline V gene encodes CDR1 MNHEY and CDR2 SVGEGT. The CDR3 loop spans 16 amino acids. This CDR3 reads CASSYLPSGSYNEQYF. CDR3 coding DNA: TGTGCCAGCAGTTACCTCCCTAGCGGGAGCTACAATGAGCAGTACTTC.

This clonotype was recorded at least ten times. CDR3 residues: CAWSVPGLRANEQFF. CDR3 coding DNA: TGTGCCTGGAGTGTACCGGGACTCAGAGCGAATGAGCAGTTCTTC. The rearrangement links TRBV30 to TRBJ2-1; tentatively, D is TRBD2 (6 bases). Trimming shortened V by 0 bases and J by 7 bases, and 16 bases separated the two germline ends. Germline V CDR1 and CDR2: GTSNPN, SVGIG (reference sequence). The CDR3 is 15 amino acids.

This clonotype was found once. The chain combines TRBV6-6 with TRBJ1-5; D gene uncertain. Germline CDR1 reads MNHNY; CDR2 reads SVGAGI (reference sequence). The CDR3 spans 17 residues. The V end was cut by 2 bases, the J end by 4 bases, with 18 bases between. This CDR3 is CASSYGMRQAQNQPQHF. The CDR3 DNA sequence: TGTGCCAGCAGTTACGGAATGCGGCAGGCTCAGAATCAGCCCCAGCATTTT.

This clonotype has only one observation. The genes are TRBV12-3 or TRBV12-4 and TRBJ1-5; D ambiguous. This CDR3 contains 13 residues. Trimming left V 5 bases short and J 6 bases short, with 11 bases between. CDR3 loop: CASSDGRGQPQHF. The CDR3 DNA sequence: TGTGCCAGCAGTGATGGACGGGGTCAGCCCCAGCATTTT.

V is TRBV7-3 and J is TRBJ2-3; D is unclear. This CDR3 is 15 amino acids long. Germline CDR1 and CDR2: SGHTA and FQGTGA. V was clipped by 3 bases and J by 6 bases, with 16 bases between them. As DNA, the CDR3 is TGTGCCAGCAGCTTCAGGCCCACCCATACCGATACGCAGTATTTT. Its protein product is CASSFRPTHTDTQYF.

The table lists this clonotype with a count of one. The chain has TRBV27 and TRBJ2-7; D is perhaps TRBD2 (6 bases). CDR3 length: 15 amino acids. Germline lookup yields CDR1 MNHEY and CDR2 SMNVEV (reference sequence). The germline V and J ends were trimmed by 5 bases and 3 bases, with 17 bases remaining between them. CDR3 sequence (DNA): TGTGCCAGCAGTATAGGGCGGTCGGGGGTCTACGAGCAGTACTTC. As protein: CASSIGRSGVYEQYF.

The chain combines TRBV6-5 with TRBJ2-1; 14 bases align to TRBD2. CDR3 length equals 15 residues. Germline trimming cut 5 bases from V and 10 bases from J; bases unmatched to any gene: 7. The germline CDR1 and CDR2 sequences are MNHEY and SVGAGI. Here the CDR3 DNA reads TGTGCCAGCAGTCCCGGGACTAGCGGGAGCATGGAGCAGTTCTTC. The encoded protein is CASSPGTSGSMEQFF.

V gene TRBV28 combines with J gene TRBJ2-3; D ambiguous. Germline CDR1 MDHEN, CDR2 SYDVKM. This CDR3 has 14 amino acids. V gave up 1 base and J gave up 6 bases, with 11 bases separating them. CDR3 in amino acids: CASSLLPRRDTQYF. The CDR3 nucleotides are TGTGCCAGCAGTTTATTGCCCCGCCGGGATACGCAGTATTTT.

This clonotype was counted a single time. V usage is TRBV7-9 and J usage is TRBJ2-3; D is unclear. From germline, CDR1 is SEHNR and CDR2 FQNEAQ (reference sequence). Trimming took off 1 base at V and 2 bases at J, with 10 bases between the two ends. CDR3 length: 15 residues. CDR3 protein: CASSLENDFTDTQYF. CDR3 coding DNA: TGTGCCAGCAGCTTAGAGAATGACTTCACAGATACGCAGTATTTT.

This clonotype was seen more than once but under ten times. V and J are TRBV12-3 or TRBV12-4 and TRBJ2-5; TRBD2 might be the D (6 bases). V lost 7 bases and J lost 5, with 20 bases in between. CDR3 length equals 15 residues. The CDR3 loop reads CASTLGGRERETQYF. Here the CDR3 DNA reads TGTGCCAGCACTCTCGGGGGACGGGAAAGGGAGACCCAGTACTTC.

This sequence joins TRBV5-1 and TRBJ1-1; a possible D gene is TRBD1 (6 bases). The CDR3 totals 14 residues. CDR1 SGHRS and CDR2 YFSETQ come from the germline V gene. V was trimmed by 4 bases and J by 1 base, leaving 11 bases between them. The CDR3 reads CASSHGQTNTEAFF. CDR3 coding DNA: TGCGCCAGCAGCCACGGACAGACGAACACTGAAGCTTTCTTT.

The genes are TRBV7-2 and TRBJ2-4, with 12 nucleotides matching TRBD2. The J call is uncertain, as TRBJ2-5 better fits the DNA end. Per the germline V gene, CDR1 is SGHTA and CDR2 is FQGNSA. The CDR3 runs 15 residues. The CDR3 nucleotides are TGTGCCAGCAGCTCTAGCGGGAGGGCCGAGGAGACCCAGTACTTC. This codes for CASSSSGRAEETQYF.